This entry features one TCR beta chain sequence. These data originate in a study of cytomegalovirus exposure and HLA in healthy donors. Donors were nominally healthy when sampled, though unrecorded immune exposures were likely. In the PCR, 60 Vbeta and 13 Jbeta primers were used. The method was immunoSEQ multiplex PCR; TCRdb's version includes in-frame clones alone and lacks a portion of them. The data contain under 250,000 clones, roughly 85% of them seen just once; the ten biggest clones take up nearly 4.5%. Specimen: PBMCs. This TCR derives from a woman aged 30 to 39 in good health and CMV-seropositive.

CDR3 nucleotide sequence: TGTGCCAGCTCACCCTCCTGGGTAGAGGGGGCCTCCAAAAACATTCAGTACTTC. It encodes CASSPSWVEGASKNIQYF. V gene TRBV18 combines with J gene TRBJ2-4, with 7 bases lining up with TRBD1. V lost 3 bases to trimming and J lost 2 bases; unmatched junction nucleotides: 13. The CDR3 contains 18 residues. The germline V gene encodes CDR1 KGHSH and CDR2 LQKENI.